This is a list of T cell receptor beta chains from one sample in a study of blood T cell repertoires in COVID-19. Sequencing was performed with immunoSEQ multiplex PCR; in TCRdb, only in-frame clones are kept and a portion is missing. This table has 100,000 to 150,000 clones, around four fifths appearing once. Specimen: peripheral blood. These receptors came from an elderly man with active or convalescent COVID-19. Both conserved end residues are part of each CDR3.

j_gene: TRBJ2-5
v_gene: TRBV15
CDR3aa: CATSPGLGGETQYF

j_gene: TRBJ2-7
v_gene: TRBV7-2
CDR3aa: CASSYGTSAAYEQYF

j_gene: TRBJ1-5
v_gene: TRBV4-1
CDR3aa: CASSQYDNSNQPQHF

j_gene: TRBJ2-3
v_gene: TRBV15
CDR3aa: CATTGRASGGLTDTQYF

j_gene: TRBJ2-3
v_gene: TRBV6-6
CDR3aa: CASSYRRGTDTQYF

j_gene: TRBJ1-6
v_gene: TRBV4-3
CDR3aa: CASSQLTGGGINSPLHF

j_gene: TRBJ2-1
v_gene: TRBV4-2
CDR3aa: CASSQLALAGGHEQFF

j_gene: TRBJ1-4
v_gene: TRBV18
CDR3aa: CASSLRTNEKLFF

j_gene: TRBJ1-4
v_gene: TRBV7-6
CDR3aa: CASSLKSGFREKLFF

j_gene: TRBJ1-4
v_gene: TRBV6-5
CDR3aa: CASSYSMEGAREKLFF

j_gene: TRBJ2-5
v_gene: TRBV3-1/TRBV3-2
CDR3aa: CASSQAQGLAGFQETQYF

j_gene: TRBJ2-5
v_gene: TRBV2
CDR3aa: CASRTTEETQYF

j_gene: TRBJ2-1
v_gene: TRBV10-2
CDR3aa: CASSRTSGGVDEQFF

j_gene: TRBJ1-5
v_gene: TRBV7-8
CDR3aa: CASSGTGGYYQPQHF

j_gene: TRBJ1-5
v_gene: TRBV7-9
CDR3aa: CASSTDRVGQPQHF

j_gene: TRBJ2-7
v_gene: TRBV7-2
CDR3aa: CASSLDRSGTGGYEQYF

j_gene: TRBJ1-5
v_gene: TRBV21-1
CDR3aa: CASSKQGCQPQHF

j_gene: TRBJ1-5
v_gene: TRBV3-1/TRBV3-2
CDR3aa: CASSRGQESNQPQHF

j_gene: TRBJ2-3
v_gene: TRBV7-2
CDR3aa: CASRILEGTQYF

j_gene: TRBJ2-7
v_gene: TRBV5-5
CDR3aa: CASSRSSGGGSYEQYF

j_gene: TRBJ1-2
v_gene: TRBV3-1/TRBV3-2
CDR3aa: CASSQGTFTF

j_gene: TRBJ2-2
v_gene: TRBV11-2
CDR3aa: CASSFPASANTGELFF

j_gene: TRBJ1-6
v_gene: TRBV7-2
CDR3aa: CASSVDQGNNSPLHF

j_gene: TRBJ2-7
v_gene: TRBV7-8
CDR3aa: CASSPGVGALYEQYF

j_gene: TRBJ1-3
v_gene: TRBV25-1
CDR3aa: CASRRREENTIYF

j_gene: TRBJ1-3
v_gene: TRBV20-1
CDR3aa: CSASGTGSGNTIYF

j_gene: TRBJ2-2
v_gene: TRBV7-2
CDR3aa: CASSLVTGVNTGELFF

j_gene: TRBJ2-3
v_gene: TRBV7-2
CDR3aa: CASSPGGTDTQYF

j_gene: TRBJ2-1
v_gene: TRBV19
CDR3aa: CASSSGRINEQFF

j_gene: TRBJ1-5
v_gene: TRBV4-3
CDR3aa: CASSQDVGLHQPQHF

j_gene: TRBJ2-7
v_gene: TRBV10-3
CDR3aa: CAISDPRSVTYEQYF

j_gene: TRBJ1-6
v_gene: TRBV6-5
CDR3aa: CASTRGQVTSPLHF

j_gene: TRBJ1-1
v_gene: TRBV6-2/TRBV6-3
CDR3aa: CASSYTGAVEAFF

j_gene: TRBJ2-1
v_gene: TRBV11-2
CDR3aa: CASSWSSSYNEQFF

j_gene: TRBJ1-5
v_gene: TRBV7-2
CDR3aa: CASSTTGAAYQPQHF

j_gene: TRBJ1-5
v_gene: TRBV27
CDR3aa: CASKDRGGSQPQHF

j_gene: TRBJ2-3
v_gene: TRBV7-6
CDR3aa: CASSLQLAGNTDTQYF

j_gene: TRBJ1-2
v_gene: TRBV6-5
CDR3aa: CASSYFPGKIDYGYTF

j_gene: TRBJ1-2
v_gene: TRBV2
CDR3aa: CASRNRGLALNYGYTF

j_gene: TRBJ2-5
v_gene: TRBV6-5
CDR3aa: CATRGGPETQYF

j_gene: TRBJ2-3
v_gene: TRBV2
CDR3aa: CASSILAGGLTDTQYF

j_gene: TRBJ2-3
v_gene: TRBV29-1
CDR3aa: CSVVDSYTDTQYF

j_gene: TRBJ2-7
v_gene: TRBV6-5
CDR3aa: CASTSAGLVYEQYF

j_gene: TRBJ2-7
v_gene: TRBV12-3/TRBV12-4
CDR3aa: CASSLGQGALPYF

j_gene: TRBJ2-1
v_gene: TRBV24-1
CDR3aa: CATSLAQGDYNEQFF

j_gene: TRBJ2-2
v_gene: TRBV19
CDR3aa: CASRTSGGVGGELFF

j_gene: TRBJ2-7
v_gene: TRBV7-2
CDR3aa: CASSTGTGGYEQYF

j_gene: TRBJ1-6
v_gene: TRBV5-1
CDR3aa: CASCVGSWNSPLHF